This T cell receptor (beta chain) emerged from a study of blood T cells in healthy people across ages. A second 7 to 11 cycle PCR used barcoded and J-beta primers. A 12-random-nucleotide template-switch adaptor tagged each cDNA molecule. TCRdb called the 5' RACE reads again in MiXCR, with one record for every CDR3 protein. Of approximately 800,000 distinct CDR3 sequences listed, 55% to 65% are singletons. Points on this clonotype: Its antigen is unknown.

Whole-study findings and limits: It was the long-lived donors that had more naive CD4+ cells and higher diversity than aged donors.

Trimming left V 4 bases short and J 3 bases short, with 9 bases between. The CDR3 consists of 13 residues. The sequence was obtained from a man aged 30 to 39 in good health. Sequences were obtained from blood. J is TRBJ1-2 and V is TRBV12-3 or TRBV12-4; possible D gene TRBD1, 5 bases. The CDR3 region has the DNA TGTGCCAGCAGTTACCAGGGAGACTATGGCTACACCTTC. It specifies CASSYQGDYGYTF.